This is a list of T cell receptor beta chains from one sample in a study of CD8 T cells in Susac syndrome. TCRdb re-called the immunoSEQ multiplex PCR reads with MiXCR, one entry per CDR3 protein. The sample consists of fewer than 150,000 distinct CDR3 sequences, 90% to 95% of them appearing once. Sequenced: CD8+ T cells from PBMCs. The origin of the receptors is a human donor in good health. Both conserved end residues are part of each CDR3. Fields, in order: V gene, CDR3 length, D gene, clone size, J gene, CDR3 protein, CDR3 DNA. A D gene is named only where the DNA matches it firmly. Clone sizes are given selectively: once, few, many, or a class where the clone is expanded.

V gene: TRBV20-1
CDR3 length: 13
D gene: TRBD1
clone size: few
J gene: TRBJ2-7
CDR3 protein: CSARTGDRYEQYF
CDR3 DNA: TGCAGTGCCAGGACAGGGGATAGGTACGAGCAGTACTTC

V gene: TRBV7-8
CDR3 length: 17
D gene: TRBD2
clone size: once
J gene: TRBJ2-2
CDR3 protein: CASSHAQRERRNGELFF
CDR3 DNA: TGTGCCAGCAGCCACGCCCAGCGGGAGAGAAGGAACGGGGAGCTGTTTTTT

V gene: TRBV27
CDR3 length: 13
D gene: .
clone size: .
J gene: TRBJ1-5
CDR3 protein: CASSTSRGQPQHF
CDR3 DNA: .

V gene: TRBV3-1
CDR3 length: 15
D gene: .
clone size: .
J gene: TRBJ2-5
CDR3 protein: CASSQVGLAQETQYF
CDR3 DNA: TGTGCCAGCAGCCAAGTCGGCCTGGCTCAAGAGACCCAGTACTTC

V gene: TRBV5-6
CDR3 length: 17
D gene: TRBD1
clone size: .
J gene: TRBJ1-2
CDR3 protein: CASSLGVGQGHPYGYTF
CDR3 DNA: TGTGCCAGCAGCTTGGGCGTTGGACAGGGACACCCCTATGGCTACACCTTC

V gene: TRBV19
CDR3 length: 17
D gene: .
clone size: .
J gene: TRBJ2-7
CDR3 protein: CASSDWKTGTAAYEQYF
CDR3 DNA: TGTGCCAGTAGTGATTGGAAAACCGGGACGGCCGCCTACGAGCAGTACTTC

V gene: TRBV7-9
CDR3 length: 14
D gene: .
clone size: .
J gene: TRBJ2-3
CDR3 protein: CASSPPVATDTQYF
CDR3 DNA: TGTGCCAGCAGCCCACCGGTAGCTACAGATACGCAGTATTTT

V gene: TRBV29-1
CDR3 length: 14
D gene: .
clone size: once
J gene: TRBJ2-2
CDR3 protein: CSVEQGMNTGELFF
CDR3 DNA: TGCAGCGTTGAACAGGGAATGAACACCGGGGAGCTGTTTTTT

V gene: TRBV6-2/TRBV6-3
CDR3 length: 15
D gene: TRBD1
clone size: .
J gene: TRBJ2-2
CDR3 protein: CASSSGQGAAGELFF
CDR3 DNA: TGTGCCAGCAGTTCCGGACAGGGTGCGGCCGGGGAGCTGTTTTTT

V gene: TRBV20-1
CDR3 length: 16
D gene: TRBD1
clone size: .
J gene: TRBJ2-7
CDR3 protein: CSARKGVGTGDYEQYF
CDR3 DNA: TGCAGTGCTCGGAAAGGGGTTGGGACAGGGGACTACGAGCAGTACTTC

V gene: TRBV29-1
CDR3 length: 16
D gene: TRBD2
clone size: .
J gene: TRBJ2-7
CDR3 protein: CSVGAETSGPPYEQYF
CDR3 DNA: TGCAGCGTTGGGGCAGAGACTAGCGGTCCCCCCTACGAGCAGTACTTC

V gene: TRBV6-5
CDR3 length: 13
D gene: .
clone size: .
J gene: TRBJ1-2
CDR3 protein: CASSWTAMDGYTF
CDR3 DNA: TGTGCCAGCTCCTGGACAGCTATGGATGGCTACACCTTC

V gene: TRBV14
CDR3 length: 15
D gene: .
clone size: .
J gene: TRBJ2-1
CDR3 protein: CASSPVLRGYNEQFF
CDR3 DNA: TGTGCCAGCAGCCCTGTCTTGCGGGGTTACAATGAGCAGTTCTTC

V gene: TRBV27
CDR3 length: 12
D gene: .
clone size: .
J gene: TRBJ2-1
CDR3 protein: CASSFGGHEQFF
CDR3 DNA: TGTGCCAGCAGTTTCGGTGGGCACGAGCAGTTCTTC

V gene: TRBV6-5
CDR3 length: 14
D gene: .
clone size: .
J gene: TRBJ1-5
CDR3 protein: CASGEGWSNQPQHF
CDR3 DNA: TGTGCCAGCGGCGAGGGTTGGAGCAATCAGCCCCAGCATTTT

V gene: TRBV5-6
CDR3 length: 17
D gene: .
clone size: .
J gene: TRBJ2-4
CDR3 protein: CASSLPGQQLAKNIQYF
CDR3 DNA: TGTGCCAGCAGCCTACCTGGACAGCAATTAGCCAAAAACATTCAGTACTTC